This T cell receptor (beta chain) originates from a study of human T cells and chemical hapten exposure. Whole-study results and caveats: TCRs at high frequency, those above 1 in 1000, did not change with DPC sensitization. It should be noted that donors had alopecia, so their immune response may differ from healthy people's.

Worth noting for this clonotype: The antigen is not known.

Unique molecular identifiers were attached to individual cDNA molecules within the library. One entry per CDR3 protein, called by TCRdb with MiXCR from the RACE reads. The sample lists tens of thousands of distinct CDR3 sequences; 9.9% were seen once. Sample time point: patch test 2, 6 weeks after DPC sensitization. The treatment: therapeutic diphenylcyclopropenone sensitization with weekly scalp DPC. Every patch test was put on after a blood sample was taken. The V gene lost 6 bases and the J gene lost 1 base, with 12 bases spanning the gap. This CDR3 region has 14 residues. Germline values: CDR1 MNHNS, CDR2 SASEGT.

This sequence originates from a woman aged 50 to 60 with alopecia areata. Some clones in this sample may be carry-over from other donors' samples. Source: whole blood, taken in connection with sensitization to the hapten diphenylcyclopropenone (DPC). The chain combines TRBV6-1 with TRBJ1-2; D is uncertain. DNA for the CDR3: TGTGCCAGCAGCGCCACCTTATTTAACTATGGCTACACCTTC. Translation: CASSATLFNYGYTF.